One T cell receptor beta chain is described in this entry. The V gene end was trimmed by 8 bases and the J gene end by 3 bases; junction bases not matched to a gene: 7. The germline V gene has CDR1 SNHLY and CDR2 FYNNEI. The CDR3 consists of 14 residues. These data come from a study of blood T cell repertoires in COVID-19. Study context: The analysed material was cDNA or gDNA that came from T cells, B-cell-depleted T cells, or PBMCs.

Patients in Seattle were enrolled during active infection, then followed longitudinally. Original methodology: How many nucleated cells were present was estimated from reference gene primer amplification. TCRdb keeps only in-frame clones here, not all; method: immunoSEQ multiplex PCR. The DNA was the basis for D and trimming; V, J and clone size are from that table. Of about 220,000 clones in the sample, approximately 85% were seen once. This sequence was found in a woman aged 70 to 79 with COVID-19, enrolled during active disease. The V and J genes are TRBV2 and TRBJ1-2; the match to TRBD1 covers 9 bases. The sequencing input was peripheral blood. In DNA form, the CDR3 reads TGTGCCAGCCTCCCGGGACAGGGTTACTATGGCTACACCTTC. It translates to CASLPGQGYYGYTF.